Many counts were recorded for the clone carrying this TCR beta chain. The record originates from a study of regulatory T cells in long-lasting Graves disease. CDR3 size: 18 residues. From germline, CDR1 is MNHEY and CDR2 SMNVEV (reference sequence). The V segment lost 1 base and the J segment 7 bases; nucleotides outside the gene matches: 14. Relying on iRepertoire HTBI primers and Arm-PCR of CDR3 regions, the team built TCR beta libraries. TCRdb called the multiplex PCR reads again in MiXCR, with one record for every CDR3 protein. The sample has about 380,000 distinct CDR3 sequences, roughly 15% seen once. Regarding time point: newly diagnosed GD, antithyroid drugs for less than 3 months. Extracted RNA from PBMCs served as the source of the TCR library.

This clonotype originated in a female donor with Graves disease. This chain uses TRBV27 with TRBJ2-7; 12 bases are a match to TRBD2. The input for sequencing was peripheral blood mononuclear cells (PBMCs), taken at new diagnosis, from a patient treated with antithyroid drugs. The chain's CDR3 is CASSLYSSGRAASGEQYF. CDR3 DNA sequence: TGTGCCAGCAGTTTATATTCTAGCGGGAGGGCCGCCTCGGGAGAGCAGTACTTC.